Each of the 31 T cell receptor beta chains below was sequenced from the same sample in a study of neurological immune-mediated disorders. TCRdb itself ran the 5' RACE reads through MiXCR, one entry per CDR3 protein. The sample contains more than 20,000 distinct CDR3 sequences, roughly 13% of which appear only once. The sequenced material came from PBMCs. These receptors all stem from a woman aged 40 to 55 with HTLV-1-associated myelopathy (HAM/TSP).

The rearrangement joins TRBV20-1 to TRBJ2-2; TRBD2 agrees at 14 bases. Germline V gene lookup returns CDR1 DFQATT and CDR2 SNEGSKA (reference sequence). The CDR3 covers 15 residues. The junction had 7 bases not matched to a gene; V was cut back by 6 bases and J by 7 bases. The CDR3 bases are TGCAGTGCGCCCGGACTAGCGGGGGGTGTCGGGGAGCTGTTTTTT. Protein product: CSAPGLAGGVGELFF.

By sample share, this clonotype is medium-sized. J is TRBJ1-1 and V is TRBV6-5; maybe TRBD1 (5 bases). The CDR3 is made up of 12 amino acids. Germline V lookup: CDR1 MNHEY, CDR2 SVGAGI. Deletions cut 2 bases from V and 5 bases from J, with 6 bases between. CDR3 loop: CASSYGGTEAFF. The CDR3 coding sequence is TGTGCCAGCAGTTACGGGGGAACTGAAGCTTTCTTT.

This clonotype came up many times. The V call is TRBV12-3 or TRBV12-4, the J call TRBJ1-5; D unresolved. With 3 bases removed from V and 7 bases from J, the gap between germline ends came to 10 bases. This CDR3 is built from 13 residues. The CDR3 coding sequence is TGTGCCAGCAGTTTTATGTGGAACCAGCCCCAGCATTTT. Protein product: CASSFMWNQPQHF.

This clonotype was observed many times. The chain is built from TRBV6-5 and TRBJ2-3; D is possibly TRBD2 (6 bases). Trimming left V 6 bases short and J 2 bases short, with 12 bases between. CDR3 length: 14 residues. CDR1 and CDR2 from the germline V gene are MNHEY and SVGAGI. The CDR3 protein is CASSWDWITDTQYF. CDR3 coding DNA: TGTGCCAGCAGCTGGGACTGGATCACAGATACGCAGTATTTT.

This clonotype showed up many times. In DNA form, the CDR3 reads TGCGCCAGCAGCCCAGGACAGGCCTTTGGTGAAAAACTGTTTTTT. Its protein is CASSPGQAFGEKLFF. The chain couples TRBV5-1 to TRBJ1-4; 7 bases are a match to TRBD1. The CDR3 is 15 residues long. Germline V gene data show CDR1 as SGHRS and CDR2 as YFSETQ. The ends lost 4 bases at V and 7 bases at J; junction bases unmatched: 10.

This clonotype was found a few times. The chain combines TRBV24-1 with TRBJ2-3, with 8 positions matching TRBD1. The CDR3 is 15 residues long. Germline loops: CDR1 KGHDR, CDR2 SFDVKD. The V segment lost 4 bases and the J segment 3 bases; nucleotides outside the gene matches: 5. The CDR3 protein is CATSESDRATDTQYF. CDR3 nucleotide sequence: TGTGCCACCAGTGAATCGGACAGGGCTACAGATACGCAGTATTTT.

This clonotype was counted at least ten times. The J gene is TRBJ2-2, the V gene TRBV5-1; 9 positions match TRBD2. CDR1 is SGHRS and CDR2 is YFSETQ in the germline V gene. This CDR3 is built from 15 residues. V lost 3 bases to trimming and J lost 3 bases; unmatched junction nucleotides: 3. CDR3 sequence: CASSSAGGYTGELFF. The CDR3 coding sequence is TGCGCCAGCAGCTCAGCGGGGGGCTACACCGGGGAGCTGTTTTTT.

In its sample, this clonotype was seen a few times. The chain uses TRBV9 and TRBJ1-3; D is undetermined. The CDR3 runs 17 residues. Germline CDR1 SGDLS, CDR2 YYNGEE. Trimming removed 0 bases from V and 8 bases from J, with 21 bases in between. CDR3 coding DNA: TGTGCCAGCAGCGTAGCGTCTGGGAATAACTACCTGGACACCATATATTTT. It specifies CASSVASGNNYLDTIYF. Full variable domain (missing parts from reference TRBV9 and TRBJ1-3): DSGVTQTPKHLITATGQRVTLRCSPRSGDLSVYWYQQSLDQGLQFLIQYYNGEERAKGNILERFSAQQFPDLHSELNLSSLELGDSALYFCASSVASGNNYLDTIYFGEGSWLTVV.

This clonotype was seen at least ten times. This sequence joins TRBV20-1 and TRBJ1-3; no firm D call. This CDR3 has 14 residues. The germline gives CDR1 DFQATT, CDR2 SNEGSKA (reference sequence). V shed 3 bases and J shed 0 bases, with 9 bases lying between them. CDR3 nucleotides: TGCAGTGCTAGTTCTGGGAGCTCTGGAAACACCATATATTTT. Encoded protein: CSASSGSSGNTIYF.

In DNA, the CDR3 is TGTGCCAGCAGCCCTCTCCAAGAGACCCAGTACTTC. As protein: CASSPLQETQYF. This rearrangement joins TRBV7-6 to TRBJ2-5; unclear D gene. Germline lookup yields CDR1 SGHVS and CDR2 FNYEAQ. The CDR3 contains 12 residues. Trimming left V 5 bases short and J 1 base short, with 5 bases between.

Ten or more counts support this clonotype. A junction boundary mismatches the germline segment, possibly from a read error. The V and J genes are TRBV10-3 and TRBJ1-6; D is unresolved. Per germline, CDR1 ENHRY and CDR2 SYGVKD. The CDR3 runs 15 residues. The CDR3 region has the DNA TGTGCCATCAGGGAGTTTCGCTCCTATAATTCACCCCTCCACTTT. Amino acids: CAIREFRSYNSPLHF.

CDR3 nucleotide sequence: TGTGCCAGTAGTATAGCGGGAGGGCTCAATCAGCCCCAGCATTTT. Its translation is CASSIAGGLNQPQHF. This sequence joins TRBV19 and TRBJ1-5, with no clear D. CDR1 is LNHDA and CDR2 is SQIVND in the germline V gene (reference sequence). The CDR3 sequence is 15 residues long. Trimming cost V 1 base and J 3 bases, with 10 bases left between them.

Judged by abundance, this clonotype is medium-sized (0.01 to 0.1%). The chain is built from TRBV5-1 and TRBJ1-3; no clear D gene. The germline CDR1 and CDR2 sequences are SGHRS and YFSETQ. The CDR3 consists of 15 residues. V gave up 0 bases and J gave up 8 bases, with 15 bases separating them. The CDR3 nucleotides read TGCGCCAGCAGCTTGGAGGCCCCCGGCGGGGACACCATATATTTT. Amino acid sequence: CASSLEAPGGDTIYF.

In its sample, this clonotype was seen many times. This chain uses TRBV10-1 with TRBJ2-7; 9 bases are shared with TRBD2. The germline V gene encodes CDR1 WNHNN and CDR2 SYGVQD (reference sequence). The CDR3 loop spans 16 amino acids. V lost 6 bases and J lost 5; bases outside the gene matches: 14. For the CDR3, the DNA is TGCGCCAGCAGGGTCGCTGAGCGGGGGGAAGATAACGAGCAGTACGTC. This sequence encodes CASRVAERGEDNEQYV.

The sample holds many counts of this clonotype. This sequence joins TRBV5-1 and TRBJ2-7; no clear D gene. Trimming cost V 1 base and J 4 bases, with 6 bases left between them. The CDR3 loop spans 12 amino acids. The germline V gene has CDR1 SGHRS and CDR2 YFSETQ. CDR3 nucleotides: TGCGCCAGCAGCTTGAAGGGATACGAGCAGTACTTC. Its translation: CASSLKGYEQYF.

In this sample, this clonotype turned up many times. This CDR3 reads CATSDSAGASTDTQYF. CDR3 DNA sequence: TGTGCCACCAGTGATTCAGCGGGGGCCAGCACAGATACGCAGTATTTT. The chain links TRBV24-1 to TRBJ2-3; 8 nucleotides match TRBD2. Germline assignment: CDR1 KGHDR and CDR2 SFDVKD. Losses at the gene ends were 2 bases for V and 0 bases for J; bases not matched to a gene: 3. CDR3 size: 16 residues.

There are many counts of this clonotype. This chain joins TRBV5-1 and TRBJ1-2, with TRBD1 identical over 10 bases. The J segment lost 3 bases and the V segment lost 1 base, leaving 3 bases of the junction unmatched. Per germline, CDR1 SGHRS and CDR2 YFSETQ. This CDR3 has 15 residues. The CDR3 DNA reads TGCGCCAGCAGCTTGCTGACAGGGGGCGACTATGGCTACACCTTC. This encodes CASSLLTGGDYGYTF.

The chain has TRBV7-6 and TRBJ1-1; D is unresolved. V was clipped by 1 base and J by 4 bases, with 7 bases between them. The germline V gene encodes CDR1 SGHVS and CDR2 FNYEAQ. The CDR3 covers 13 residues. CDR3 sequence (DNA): TGTGCCAGCAGCTTAGGTTTGGGCACTGAAGCTTTCTTT. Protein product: CASSLGLGTEAFF.

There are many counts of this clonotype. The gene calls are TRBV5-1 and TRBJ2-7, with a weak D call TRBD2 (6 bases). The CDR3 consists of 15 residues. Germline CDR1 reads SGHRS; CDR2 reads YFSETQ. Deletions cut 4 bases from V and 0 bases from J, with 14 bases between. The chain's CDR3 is CASSETGVSSYEQYF. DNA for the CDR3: TGCGCCAGCAGCGAGACGGGGGTAAGCTCCTACGAGCAGTACTTC.

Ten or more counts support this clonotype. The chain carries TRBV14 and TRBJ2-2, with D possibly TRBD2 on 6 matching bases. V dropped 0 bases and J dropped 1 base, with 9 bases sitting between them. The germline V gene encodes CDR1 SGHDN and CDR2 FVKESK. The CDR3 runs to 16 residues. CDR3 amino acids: CASSQDWGVNTGELFF. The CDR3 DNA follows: TGTGCCAGCAGCCAAGATTGGGGGGTGAACACCGGGGAGCTGTTTTTT.

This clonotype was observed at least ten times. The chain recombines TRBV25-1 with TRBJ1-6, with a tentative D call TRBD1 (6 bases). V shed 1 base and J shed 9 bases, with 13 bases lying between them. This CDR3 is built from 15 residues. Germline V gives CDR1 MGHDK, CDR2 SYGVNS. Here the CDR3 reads CASSESERGASPLHF. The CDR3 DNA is TGTGCCAGCAGTGAATCGGAAAGGGGGGCTTCACCCCTCCACTTT.

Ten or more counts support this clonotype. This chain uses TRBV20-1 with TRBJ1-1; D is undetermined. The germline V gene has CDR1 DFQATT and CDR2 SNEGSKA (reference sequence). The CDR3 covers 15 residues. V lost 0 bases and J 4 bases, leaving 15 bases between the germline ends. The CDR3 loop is CSARDPMPGGTEAFF. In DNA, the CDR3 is TGCAGTGCTAGAGATCCTATGCCGGGAGGCACTGAAGCTTTCTTT.

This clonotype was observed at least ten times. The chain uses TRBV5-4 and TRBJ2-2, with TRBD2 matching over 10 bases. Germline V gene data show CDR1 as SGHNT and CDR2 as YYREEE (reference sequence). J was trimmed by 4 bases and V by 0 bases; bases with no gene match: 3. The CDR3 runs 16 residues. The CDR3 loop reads CASSLESSGGTGELFF. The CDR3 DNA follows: TGTGCCAGCAGCTTGGAGTCTAGCGGGGGCACCGGGGAGCTGTTTTTT.

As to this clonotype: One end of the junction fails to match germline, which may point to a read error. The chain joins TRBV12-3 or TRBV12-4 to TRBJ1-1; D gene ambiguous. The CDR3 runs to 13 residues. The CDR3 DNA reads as TGTGCCAGCAGTTTATCCGGATACACTGAAGCTCTCTTC. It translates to CASSLSGYTEALF.

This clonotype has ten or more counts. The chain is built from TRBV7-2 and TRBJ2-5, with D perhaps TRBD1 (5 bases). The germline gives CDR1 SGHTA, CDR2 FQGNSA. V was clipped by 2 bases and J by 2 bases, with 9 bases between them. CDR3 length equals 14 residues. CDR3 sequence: CASSLSQEQETQYF. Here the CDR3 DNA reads TGTGCCAGCAGCTTATCACAGGAGCAAGAGACCCAGTACTTC. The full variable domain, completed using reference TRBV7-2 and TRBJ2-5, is GAGVSQSPSNKVTEKGKDVELRCDPISGHTALYWYRQSLGQGLEFLIYFQGNSAPDKSGLPSDRFSAERTGGSVSTLTIQRTQQEDSAVYLCASSLSQEQETQYFGPGTRLLVL.

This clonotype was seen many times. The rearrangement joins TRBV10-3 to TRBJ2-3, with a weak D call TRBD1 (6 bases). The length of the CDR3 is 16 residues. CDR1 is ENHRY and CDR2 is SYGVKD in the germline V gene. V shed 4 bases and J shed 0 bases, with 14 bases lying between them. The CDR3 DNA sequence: TGTGCCATCAGTGGAGGGACACGGCATAGCACAGATACGCAGTATTTT. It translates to CAISGGTRHSTDTQYF.

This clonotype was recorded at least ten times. The CDR3 loop reads CASSHLTGQVDSYEQYV. The DNA of the CDR3 is TGTGCCAGCAGCCACTTAACCGGACAGGTCGACTCCTACGAGCAGTACGTC. This chain uses TRBV7-9 with TRBJ2-7, with 7 bases that match TRBD1. Germline CDR1 reads SEHNR; CDR2 reads FQNEAQ (reference sequence). CDR3 size: 17 residues. J gave up 0 bases and V 5 bases, and 13 bases lay outside the gene matches.

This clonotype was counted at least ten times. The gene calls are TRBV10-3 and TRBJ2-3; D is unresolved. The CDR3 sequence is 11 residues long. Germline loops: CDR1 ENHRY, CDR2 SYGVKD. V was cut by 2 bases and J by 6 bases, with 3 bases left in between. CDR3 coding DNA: TGTGCCATCAGTGAGACCGATACGCAGTATTTT. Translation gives CAISETDTQYF.

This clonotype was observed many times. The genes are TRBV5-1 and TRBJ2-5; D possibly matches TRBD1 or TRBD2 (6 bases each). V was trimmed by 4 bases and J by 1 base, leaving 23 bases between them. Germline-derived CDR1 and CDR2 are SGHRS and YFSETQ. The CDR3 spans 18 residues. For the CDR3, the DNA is TGCGCCAGCAGCGTCCAGGGCGGACGGGGGCCCCTCCAAGAGACCCAGTACTTC. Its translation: CASSVQGGRGPLQETQYF.

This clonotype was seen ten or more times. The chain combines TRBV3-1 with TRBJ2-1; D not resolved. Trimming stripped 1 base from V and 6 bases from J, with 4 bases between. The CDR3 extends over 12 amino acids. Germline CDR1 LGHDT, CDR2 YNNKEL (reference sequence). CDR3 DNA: TGTGCCAGCAGCCAAGTAGGCAATGAGCAGTTCTTC. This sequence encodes CASSQVGNEQFF.

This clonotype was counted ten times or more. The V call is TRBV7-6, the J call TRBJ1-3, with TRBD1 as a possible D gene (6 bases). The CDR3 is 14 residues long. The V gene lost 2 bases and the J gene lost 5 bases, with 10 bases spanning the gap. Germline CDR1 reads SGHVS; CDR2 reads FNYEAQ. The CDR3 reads CASSLSGGRNTIYF. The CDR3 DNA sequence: TGTGCCAGCAGCTTAAGCGGGGGGCGAAACACCATATATTTT.